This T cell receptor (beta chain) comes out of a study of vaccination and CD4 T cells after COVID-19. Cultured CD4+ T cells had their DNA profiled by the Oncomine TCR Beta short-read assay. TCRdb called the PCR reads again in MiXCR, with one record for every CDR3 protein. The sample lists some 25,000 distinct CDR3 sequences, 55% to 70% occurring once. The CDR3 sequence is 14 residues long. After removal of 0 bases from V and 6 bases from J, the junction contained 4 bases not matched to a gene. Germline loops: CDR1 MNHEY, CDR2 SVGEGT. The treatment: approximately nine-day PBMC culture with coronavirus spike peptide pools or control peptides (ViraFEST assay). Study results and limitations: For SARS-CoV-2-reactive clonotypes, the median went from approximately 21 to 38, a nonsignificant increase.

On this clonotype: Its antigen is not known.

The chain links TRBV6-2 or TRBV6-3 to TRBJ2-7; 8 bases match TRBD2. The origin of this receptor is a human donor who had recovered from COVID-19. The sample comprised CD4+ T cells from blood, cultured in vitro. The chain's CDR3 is CASSYSGLAVEQYF. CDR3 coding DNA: TGTGCCAGCAGTTACTCCGGACTAGCTGTCGAGCAGTACTTC.